These 32 T cell receptor beta chains originate from one sample sequenced in a study of cytomegalovirus exposure and HLA in healthy donors (dated by TCRdb to 2016 to 2017). Libraries were built with the immunoSEQ multiplex PCR assay. For the multiplex PCR, a mixture combining 60 forward primers for TCR Vbeta segments and 13 reverse primers for TCR Jbeta segments was used. TCRdb obtained this table from immuneACCESS and retained in-frame rearrangements with V and J assigned. These tables miss some clones; where compared with another copy, unresolved V genes account for less than half of the shortfall, and the remainder is unexplained. This sample holds under 150,000 clones; approximately 81% were observed only once. The top ten constitute around 2.5% of the sample. The sequenced material came from PBMCs. Receptors originate from a boy between 2 and 15 years old in good health and CMV-seronegative.

The chain employs TRBV23-1 and TRBJ2-5, with 7 bases matching TRBD1. TRBV23-1 is classed as an ORF, of uncertain function. V was pared by 7 bases and J by 3 bases, with 5 bases of the junction left unmatched. The CDR3 is 13 amino acids. The DNA of the CDR3 is TGCGCCAGCACTGACAGGGATGAAGAGACCCAGTACTTC. This encodes CASTDRDEETQYF.

V usage is TRBV5-6 and J usage is TRBJ2-7; TRBD1 agrees at 7 bases. V shed 4 bases, J shed 10 bases, and the junction held 5 bases outside the gene matches. The V gene's germline CDR1 is SGHDT and CDR2 YYEEEE. The CDR3 runs to 11 residues. In DNA form, the CDR3 reads TGTGCCAGCAGCATCGGACAGGAACAGTACTTC. Its translation is CASSIGQEQYF.

The chain combines TRBV6-6 with TRBJ2-3, with TRBD1 as a possible D gene (6 bases). This CDR3 has 13 amino acids. The germline V gene has CDR1 MNHNY and CDR2 SVGAGI (reference sequence). V dropped 6 bases and J dropped 9 bases, with 16 bases sitting between them. The CDR3 spells CASRRLQGPTQYF. As DNA, the CDR3 is TGTGCCAGCAGGCGATTACAGGGTCCAACGCAGTATTTT.

This clone showed up just once. The chain has TRBV4-1 and TRBJ2-1; D is perhaps TRBD2 (5 bases). V lost 5 bases to trimming and J lost 10 bases, with 18 bases between them. Germline V gene lookup returns CDR1 MGHRA and CDR2 YSYEKL. CDR3 length: 14 amino acids. The DNA of the CDR3 is TGCGCCAGCAGCTTTCGGGATCCGGCGAGGGAGCAGTTCTTC. It is translated as CASSFRDPAREQFF.

The rearrangement links TRBV27 to TRBJ2-3; 7 positions agree with TRBD1. Germline CDR1 reads MNHEY; CDR2 reads SMNVEV (reference sequence). The CDR3 consists of 17 residues. After removal of 1 base from V and 1 base from J, the junction contained 8 bases not matched to a gene. As DNA, the CDR3 is TGTGCCAGCAGTTTATGGGTTGGAACAGGGGGCACAGATACGCAGTATTTT. Translated, it gives CASSLWVGTGGTDTQYF.

The chain combines TRBV5-1 with TRBJ2-5; 9 bases fit TRBD1. The CDR3 has 15 amino acids. Germline CDR1 reads SGHRS; CDR2 reads YFSETQ. Trimming at V came to 5 bases and at J to 3 bases, leaving 8 bases not matched to a gene. The CDR3 here is CASRRDRDREETQYF. The CDR3 nucleotides read TGCGCCAGCAGGCGGGACAGGGATAGGGAAGAGACCCAGTACTTC.

The rearrangement uses TRBV2 and TRBJ1-5; 10 nucleotides align to TRBD1. J gave up 1 base and V 6 bases, and 3 bases lay outside the gene matches. The CDR3 sequence is 15 residues long. Germline V lookup: CDR1 SNHLY, CDR2 FYNNEI. The CDR3 DNA sequence: TGTGCCAGCAGGGGGGGACAGGGGAGCAATCAGCCCCAGCATTTT. Translation: CASRGGQGSNQPQHF.

The gene calls are TRBV5-1 and TRBJ2-7, with a possible D match to TRBD1 (6 bases). The V gene lost 5 bases and the J gene lost 3 bases, with 12 bases spanning the gap. Germline V CDR1 and CDR2: SGHRS, YFSETQ. The CDR3 length is 13 residues. DNA for the CDR3: TGCGCCAGCAGGGGGGCAGGGTTCTACGAGCAGTACTTC. This sequence encodes CASRGAGFYEQYF.

V and J are TRBV10-3 and TRBJ2-5; perhaps TRBD1 as D (6 bases). V was trimmed by 11 bases and J by 3 bases, leaving 16 bases between them. In germline, CDR1 is ENHRY, CDR2 SYGVKD. CDR3 length: 13 amino acids. CDR3 bases: TGTGCCGTACAACGGACAGCCAAAGAGACCCAGTACTTC. Translation: CAVQRTAKETQYF.

This sequence joins TRBV7-9 and TRBJ2-3; TRBD2 matches at 14 bases. There are 16 residues in the CDR3. Germline V lookup: CDR1 SEHNR, CDR2 FQNEAQ (reference sequence). V lost 4 bases and J lost 3; bases outside the gene matches: 3. CDR3 in DNA: TGTGCCAGCAGCTCGGGACTAGCGGGAGTTACAGATACGCAGTATTTT. Translated: CASSSGLAGVTDTQYF.

The gene calls are TRBV28 and TRBJ2-7; 11 positions agree with TRBD2. The ends lost 7 bases at V and 4 bases at J; junction bases unmatched: 6. The CDR3 spans 14 residues. Germline CDR1 is MDHEN and CDR2 is SYDVKM. The CDR3 DNA reads as TGTGCCAGCAAACCGGGGACTAGCGGTTACGAGCAGTACTTC. This sequence encodes CASKPGTSGYEQYF.

The chain employs TRBV4-1 and TRBJ2-7; 8 nucleotides align to TRBD1. The CDR3 is made up of 16 amino acids. V was clipped by 0 bases and J by 4 bases; unmatched bases: 8. The germline gives CDR1 MGHRA, CDR2 YSYEKL. CDR3 bases: TGCGCCAGCAGCCAAGATCCCCCAGGGGGCGTTTACGAGCAGTACTTC. It specifies CASSQDPPGGVYEQYF.

This clone was found a few times. The V and J genes are TRBV2 and TRBJ1-2; TRBD1 aligns across 7 bases. This CDR3 has 13 amino acids. Germline CDR1 and CDR2: SNHLY and FYNNEI. Trimming cost V 6 bases and J 7 bases; bases outside gene matches: 8. The CDR3 coding sequence is TGTGCCAGCAGAGACAGGGATCCCGGTGGCTACACCTTC. This encodes CASRDRDPGGYTF.

The V call is TRBV28, the J call TRBJ1-2; the D is unclear. V lost 6 bases and J 7 bases, leaving 15 bases between the germline ends. The V gene's germline CDR1 is MDHEN and CDR2 SYDVKM. The CDR3 contains 13 residues. The chain's CDR3 is CASRPTPGPGYTF. DNA for the CDR3: TGTGCCAGCAGGCCTACTCCAGGTCCTGGCTACACCTTC.

The chain joins TRBV7-6 to TRBJ2-5, with D possibly TRBD1 on 5 matching bases. The CDR3 extends over 15 amino acids. CDR1 is SGHVS and CDR2 is FNYEAQ in the germline V gene. Trimming left V 4 bases short and J 2 bases short, with 14 bases between. The CDR3 DNA reads TGTGCCAGCAGCTGGAGACAGCCTCTTCAAGAGACCCAGTACTTC. This sequence encodes CASSWRQPLQETQYF.

This clone has only a few counts. V and J are TRBV6-5 and TRBJ1-1; D uncertain. Germline values: CDR1 MNHEY, CDR2 SVGAGI. This CDR3 has 14 amino acids. V dropped 6 bases and J dropped 1 base, with 12 bases sitting between them. DNA for the CDR3: TGTGCCAGCAGGAACCTGGGCCAGAACACTGAAGCTTTCTTT. The encoded protein is CASRNLGQNTEAFF.

The chain joins TRBV6-5 to TRBJ2-6; perhaps TRBD2 as D (6 bases). The CDR3 totals 15 residues. The V end was cut by 6 bases, the J end by 1 base, with 10 bases between. The V gene's germline CDR1 is MNHEY and CDR2 SVGAGI. CDR3 DNA sequence: TGTGCCAGCAGCCCGGGAGTTTCTGGGGCCAACGTCCTGACTTTC. Protein: CASSPGVSGANVLTF.

There are a few counts of this clone. This sequence joins TRBV19 and TRBJ1-4; no reliable D call. V shed 7 bases and J shed 7 bases, with 16 bases lying between them. There are 14 residues in the CDR3. Germline-derived CDR1 and CDR2 are LNHDA and SQIVND (reference sequence). The CDR3 DNA reads TGTGCCAGTACCCCGAAGGACTTACCTGAAAAACTGTTTTTT. As protein: CASTPKDLPEKLFF.

The chain joins TRBV5-1 to TRBJ2-7; 7 nucleotides agree with TRBD2. The germline V gene has CDR1 SGHRS and CDR2 YFSETQ. J gave up 3 bases and V 0 bases, and 9 bases lay outside the gene matches. CDR3 length: 16 amino acids. Here the CDR3 reads CASSLGMGGGLYEQYF. Written as DNA, the CDR3 is TGCGCCAGCAGCTTGGGTATGGGGGGGGGACTCTACGAGCAGTACTTC.

The rearrangement uses TRBV6-5 and TRBJ2-7, with 8 bases identical to TRBD1. V dropped 2 bases and J dropped 2; count of bases not matched to a gene: 5. The V gene's germline CDR1 is MNHEY and CDR2 SVGAGI. The CDR3 has 15 residues. The CDR3 nucleotides are TGTGCCAGCAGTTACACGACAGGGGCAGCCTACGAGCAGTACTTC. It encodes CASSYTTGAAYEQYF.

The chain carries TRBV11-2 and TRBJ1-2; tentative D call: TRBD1 (6 bases). The CDR3 totals 12 residues. Germline V gives CDR1 SGHAT, CDR2 FQNNGV. V shed 10 bases and J shed 7 bases, with 16 bases lying between them. CDR3 protein: CATPGGGSGYTF. As DNA, the CDR3 is TGTGCCACGCCGGGCGGGGGCTCTGGCTACACCTTC.

The gene calls are TRBV7-2 and TRBJ1-1, with D hard to call. The CDR3 runs 14 residues. Germline CDR1 and CDR2: SGHTA and FQGNSA. V lost 7 bases, J lost 1 base, and 13 bases lay in between. CDR3 nucleotides: TGTGCCAGCACCCCCTCACGGGAGAACACTGAAGCTTTCTTT. It is translated as CASTPSRENTEAFF.

V and J are TRBV19 and TRBJ2-2; possibly TRBD1 for D (5 bases). This CDR3 comprises 17 residues. The V and J ends lost 1 base and 1 base respectively, with 13 bases between them. The germline V gene encodes CDR1 LNHDA and CDR2 SQIVND (reference sequence). CDR3 nucleotides: TGTGCCAGTAGTATAGGTTTTGGGCAGGGGAACACCGGGGAGCTGTTTTTT. It codes for CASSIGFGQGNTGELFF.

This clone has a handful of counts. V gene TRBV2 combines with J gene TRBJ2-7; weak D call: TRBD1 (7 bases). The CDR3 spans 14 residues. The germline V gene has CDR1 SNHLY and CDR2 FYNNEI. V dropped 9 bases and J dropped 6 bases, with 21 bases sitting between them. CDR3 bases: TGTGCCAGACACCTAAGGGGGCTAGCGACCGAGCAGTACTTC. Translating it yields CARHLRGLATEQYF.

The rearrangement joins TRBV5-1 to TRBJ2-7; tentative D call: TRBD1 (6 bases). This CDR3 is 14 amino acids long. Trimming removed 5 bases at V and 3 bases at J, with 15 bases between. The germline CDR1 and CDR2 sequences are SGHRS and YFSETQ. The CDR3 is CASSLTGTYYEQYF. The DNA of the CDR3 is TGCGCCAGCAGTTTGACCGGGACATACTACGAGCAGTACTTC.

This sequence joins TRBV5-1 and TRBJ1-2; the match to TRBD1 covers 7 bases. This CDR3 has 13 amino acids. Looked up from germline, CDR1 is SGHRS and CDR2 is YFSETQ. J lost 3 bases, V lost 1 base, and 0 bases had no gene match. The CDR3 DNA reads TGCGCCAGCAGCTTGACAGGGGACTATGGCTACACCTTC. Amino acids: CASSLTGDYGYTF. Using reference TRBV5-1 and TRBJ1-2 for the parts outside the CDR3, the full variable domain is KAGVTQTPRYLIKTRGQQVTLSCSPISGHRSVSWYQQTPGQGLQFLFEYFSETQRNKGNFPGRFSGRQFSNSRSEMNVSTLELGDSALYLCASSLTGDYGYTFGSGTRLTVV.

This clone appeared once. The CDR3 loop is CASSLTGGPGYSPLHF. CDR3 DNA sequence: TGTGCCAGCAGCTTAACAGGGGGCCCGGGTTATTCACCCCTCCACTTT. The chain joins TRBV5-4 to TRBJ1-6; 9 bases fit TRBD1. Trimming at V came to 2 bases and at J to 8 bases, leaving 8 bases not matched to a gene. The germline V gene has CDR1 SGHNT and CDR2 YYREEE (reference sequence). The CDR3 runs to 16 residues.

J is TRBJ2-2 and V is TRBV7-3; unclear D gene. In germline, CDR1 is SGHTA, CDR2 FQGTGA. The CDR3 contains 12 residues. Trimming left V 1 base short and J 6 bases short, with 3 bases between. The DNA of the CDR3 is TGTGCCAGCAGCTTAAACTCCGGGGAGCTGTTTTTT. As protein: CASSLNSGELFF.

The chain uses TRBV10-3 and TRBJ2-7; D may be TRBD1 (6 bases). Germline values: CDR1 ENHRY, CDR2 SYGVKD. With 6 bases removed from V and 0 bases from J, the gap between germline ends came to 15 bases. The CDR3 spans 15 residues. Here the CDR3 DNA reads TGTGCCATCAGCCTGGGACAACGGGACTCCTACGAGCAGTACTTC. Its protein product is CAISLGQRDSYEQYF.

This clone has a single count. The rearrangement joins TRBV6-1 to TRBJ1-5, with D maybe TRBD1 (5 bases). This CDR3 contains 18 residues. CDR1 is MNHNS, CDR2 SASEGT, per germline. V dropped 1 base and J dropped 3 bases, with 19 bases sitting between them. The CDR3 protein is CASSEVPEWGGSNQPQHF. Written as DNA, the CDR3 is TGTGCCAGCAGTGAAGTGCCGGAATGGGGGGGGTCCAATCAGCCCCAGCATTTT.

The chain links TRBV6-4 to TRBJ2-1, with D unresolved. CDR1 is MRHNA, CDR2 SNTAGT, per germline. The CDR3 is 13 amino acids. V was clipped by 4 bases and J by 4 bases, with 8 bases between them. Here the CDR3 reads CASSASRYNEQFF. The CDR3 region has the DNA TGTGCCAGCAGTGCCTCCAGATACAATGAGCAGTTCTTC.

This clone was observed a handful of times. The rearrangement uses TRBV2 and TRBJ2-5, with 7 bases fitting TRBD2. Losses at the gene ends were 6 bases for V and 6 bases for J; bases not matched to a gene: 19. Germline lookup yields CDR1 SNHLY and CDR2 FYNNEI. This CDR3 has 17 amino acids. CDR3 DNA sequence: TGTGCCAGCAGCGCTATACCGCGGGGGACCTATGAACAGACCCAGTACTTC. It specifies CASSAIPRGTYEQTQYF.